This T cell receptor beta chain appears in the sequencing data of a study of blood T cell repertoires in COVID-19. In the study overall: From T cells, B-cell-depleted T cells, or PBMCs came the material, which was cDNA or gDNA.

The authors' processing: Amplification of reference gene primers was used by the study to estimate nucleated cell counts. Sequenced by immunoSEQ multiplex PCR; TCRdb stores in-frame clones only, minus some. V, J and clone size are taken as reported in that table, and D and trimming were inferred from the DNA itself. The data contain around 280,000 clones, nearly 90% of them singletons. CDR3 length: 13 residues. The germline CDR1 and CDR2 sequences are MNHNS and SASEGT. Trimming left V 3 bases short and J 4 bases short, with 7 bases between. V and J are TRBV6-1 and TRBJ1-5; D is uncertain. The receptor was derived from a woman aged 18-29 years with acute COVID-19. The specimen sequenced was PBMCs or T cells enriched from blood (not recorded which). Here the CDR3 reads CASSDRINQPQHF. As DNA, the CDR3 is TGTGCCAGCAGTGACAGAATTAATCAGCCCCAGCATTTT.